The clone carrying this T cell receptor (beta chain) was observed a handful of times. Here immunoSEQ multiplex PCR was the method, and the copy in TCRdb shows in-frame clones only, minus some. The sample carries about 100,000 clones, almost 80% recorded once. The record originates from a study of blood T cell repertoires in COVID-19. For the study at large: PBMCs, B-cell-depleted T cells, or T cells provided the cDNA or gDNA that made up the material.

The TCR comes from a woman aged 70-85 years with acute or convalescent COVID-19. Source material: peripheral blood.

The CDR3 reads CASSEEHLNQPQHF. The CDR3 coding sequence is TGTGCCAGCAGTGAGGAGCACCTCAATCAGCCCCAGCATTTT. The gene calls are TRBV6-4 and TRBJ1-5; D uncertain. Per the germline V gene, CDR1 is MRHNA and CDR2 is SNTAGT. Trimming took off 3 bases at V and 3 bases at J, with 9 bases between the two ends. The CDR3 runs to 14 residues.